This TCR beta chain was profiled in a study of cytomegalovirus exposure and HLA in healthy donors. This clone occurred a few times. Its target is not known. Study-wide results and caveats: Links to common viral pathogens appeared, in a later analysis, for several of the most significant clusters.

It was with 60 Vbeta and 13 Jbeta primers that the PCR ran. Measured with immunoSEQ multiplex PCR; TCRdb has only the in-frame clones, and not every one. The data contain approximately 150,000 clones, 73% of them singletons. J lost 0 bases, V lost 5 bases, and 12 bases had no gene match. Per the germline V gene, CDR1 is SGHTA and CDR2 is FQGNSA. There are 17 residues in the CDR3. The V and J genes are TRBV7-2 and TRBJ2-7; 8 positions match TRBD1. Source material: PBMCs. The origin of this receptor is a woman aged 18 to 35 in good health and CMV-seropositive. The CDR3 region is CASSPGGIGQGSYEQYF. The CDR3, as DNA: TGTGCCAGCAGCCCTGGGGGTATCGGACAGGGCTCCTACGAGCAGTACTTC.